The 17 T cell receptor beta chains below come from one sample, sequenced in a study of CD8+ T cells in alopecia areata. Reverse transcribed after extraction, RNA yielded cDNA as the sequencing template. Produced via immunoSEQ multiplex PCR; TCRdb's table is partial and in-frame only. Here the sample spans 130,000 to 150,000 clones, around 86% being singletons. The specimen was CD8+ T cells sorted from blood, collected at week 0. The receptors here all came from a human donor with alopecia areata.

J is TRBJ1-2 and V is TRBV29-1; 10 nucleotides line up with TRBD1. Germline lookup yields CDR1 SQVTM and CDR2 ANQGSEA. V lost 1 base and J lost 8; bases outside the gene matches: 13. The CDR3 covers 16 residues. CDR3 sequence: CSVEVETGGASGGYTF. Written as DNA, the CDR3 is TGCAGCGTTGAAGTTGAGACAGGGGGCGCATCTGGAGGCTACACCTTC.

The chain carries TRBV30 and TRBJ2-7; TRBD2 is a possible D gene (6 bases). V was pared by 4 bases and J by 1 base, with 11 bases between. Germline loops: CDR1 GTSNPN, CDR2 SVGIG (reference sequence). There are 13 residues in the CDR3. CDR3 sequence reads: CAWILRGSYEQYF. DNA for the CDR3: TGTGCCTGGATCTTGCGGGGATCCTACGAGCAGTACTTC. Filled out from reference TRBV30 and TRBJ2-7, the complete variable domain reads SQTIHQWPATLVQPVGSPLSLECTVEGTSNPNLYWYRQAAGRGLQLLFYSVGIGQISSEVPQNLSASRPQDRQFILSSKKLLLSDSGFYLCAWILRGSYEQYFGPGTRLTVT.

The genes are TRBV23-1 and TRBJ2-4; D is uncertain. TRBV23-1 is flagged as an ORF with uncertain function. V was cut by 10 bases and J by 0 bases, with 7 bases left in between. The CDR3 has 12 amino acids. The DNA for the CDR3 is TGCGCCAAGGGTTTAGCCAAAAACATTCAGTACTTC. Translated, it gives CAKGLAKNIQYF.

V usage is TRBV19 and J usage is TRBJ1-5; weak D call: TRBD1 (5 bases). V shed 3 bases and J shed 0 bases, with 9 bases lying between them. The CDR3 totals 15 residues. Germline V lookup: CDR1 LNHDA, CDR2 SQIVND (reference sequence). The CDR3 is CASSIGAYSNQPQHF. The CDR3 coding sequence is TGTGCCAGTAGTATCGGGGCTTATAGCAATCAGCCCCAGCATTTT.

In this sample, this clone turned up once. The chain carries TRBV4-1 and TRBJ2-3; a weak D match, TRBD2 (6 bases). The CDR3 loop spans 16 amino acids. The V and J ends lost 0 bases and 0 bases respectively, with 10 bases between them. Germline assignment: CDR1 MGHRA and CDR2 YSYEKL. The CDR3 nucleotides are TGCGCCAGCAGCCAAGATGGCGGGGCAAGCACAGATACGCAGTATTTT. This translates into CASSQDGGASTDTQYF.

V and J are TRBV27 and TRBJ2-2, with TRBD1 matching over 7 bases. The CDR3 covers 17 residues. In germline, CDR1 is MNHEY, CDR2 SMNVEV (reference sequence). V shed 5 bases, J shed 2 bases, and the junction held 11 bases outside the gene matches. In nucleotides, the CDR3 is TGTGCCAGCAGTCAGCTCCCGGGACAGATTAACACCGGGGAGCTGTTTTTT. Residues: CASSQLPGQINTGELFF.

The chain has TRBV4-1 and TRBJ1-1; D remains unclear. The germline CDR1 and CDR2 sequences are MGHRA and YSYEKL. This CDR3 has 15 residues. Trimming pared 0 bases from V and 0 bases from J, leaving 8 bases between. This chain's CDR3 is CASSQEKDLNTEAFF. The CDR3 coding sequence is TGCGCCAGCAGCCAAGAAAAGGACTTGAACACTGAAGCTTTCTTT.

This sequence joins TRBV7-3 and TRBJ2-7; 9 bases line up with TRBD1. Trimming removed 4 bases from V and 2 bases from J; junction bases left unmatched: 15. CDR3 length: 18 residues. Germline assignment: CDR1 SGHTA and CDR2 FQGTGA. The CDR3, as DNA: TGTGCCAGCAGCTCAAACCCGGGACAGGGCTGCCCGGCCTACGAGCAGTACTTC. This translates into CASSSNPGQGCPAYEQYF. Using reference TRBV7-3 and TRBJ2-7 for the parts outside the CDR3, the full variable domain is GAGVSQTPSNKVTEKGKYVELRCDPISGHTALYWYRQSLGQGPEFLIYFQGTGAADDSGLPNDRFFAVRPEGSVSTLKIQRTERGDSAVYLCASSSNPGQGCPAYEQYFGPGTRLTVT.

Comment on this clone: Other DNA sequences from this sample encode an identical CDR3 as well. The chain recombines TRBV29-1 with TRBJ1-2; D unresolved. Germline V CDR1 and CDR2: SQVTM, ANQGSEA. There are 12 residues in the CDR3. The ends were cut back, 0 bases at V and 3 bases at J, with 5 bases in the middle. The CDR3 DNA is TGCAGCGTTGAAGACCGTCACTATGGCTACACCTTC. This translates into CSVEDRHYGYTF.

The rearrangement links TRBV25-1 to TRBJ2-5; tentatively, D is TRBD1 (6 bases). The germline CDR1 and CDR2 sequences are MGHDK and SYGVNS. The CDR3 extends over 13 amino acids. Trimming took 6 bases from V and 1 from J, leaving 9 bases between them. The CDR3 here is CASSLQGQETQYF. CDR3 nucleotides: TGTGCCAGCAGCCTACAGGGCCAAGAGACCCAGTACTTC.

This clone was detected once. The chain carries TRBV4-1 and TRBJ2-7, with D possibly being TRBD1 (6 bases). The CDR3 totals 18 residues. V lost 0 bases and J 5 bases, leaving 23 bases between the germline ends. From germline, CDR1 is MGHRA and CDR2 YSYEKL. In DNA form, the CDR3 reads TGCGCCAGCAGCCAAGATAAGGGATCCCGGGACATTATGGACGAGCAGTACTTC. Translating gives CASSQDKGSRDIMDEQYF.

The J gene is TRBJ1-1, the V gene TRBV27; possibly TRBD1 for D (6 bases). From germline, CDR1 is MNHEY and CDR2 SMNVEV (reference sequence). V was trimmed by 5 bases and J by 5 bases, leaving 15 bases between them. CDR3 length: 14 amino acids. CDR3 amino acids: CASSPIPGVTEAFF. DNA for the CDR3: TGTGCCAGCAGTCCTATTCCAGGGGTAACTGAAGCTTTCTTT.

This chain links TRBV2 with TRBJ2-5; D unclear. This CDR3 has 13 amino acids. Trimming cost V 6 bases and J 0 bases, with 8 bases left between them. Germline CDR1 is SNHLY and CDR2 is FYNNEI. The CDR3 region is CASRPTDQETQYF. In DNA form, the CDR3 reads TGTGCCAGCAGGCCTACAGACCAAGAGACCCAGTACTTC.

V is TRBV5-1 and J is TRBJ2-1; 7 positions match TRBD1. Germline lookup yields CDR1 SGHRS and CDR2 YFSETQ. Unmatched junction bases numbered 8, after V lost 2 bases and J lost 6 bases. This CDR3 is built from 15 residues. CDR3 residues: CASSFGDSDFNEQFF. As DNA, the CDR3 is TGCGCCAGCAGCTTTGGGGACAGCGATTTCAATGAGCAGTTCTTC.

The CDR3 region is CASSLGTGSSGYTF. CDR3 coding DNA: TGTGCCAGCAGCCTCGGGACGGGGTCGAGCGGCTACACCTTC. The V call is TRBV7-8, the J call TRBJ1-2; possibly TRBD1 for D (5 bases). CDR1 and CDR2 (germline): SGHVS, FQNEAQ. The CDR3 is 14 amino acids. Trimming left V 5 bases short and J 8 bases short, with 18 bases between.

This clone was counted only a few times. The CDR3 coding sequence is TGCAGCGTCAAAAGGCCGGGCACAGATACGCAGTATTTT. It yields the protein CSVKRPGTDTQYF. The chain uses TRBV29-1 and TRBJ2-3; no clear D. This CDR3 spans 13 amino acids. Germline V lookup: CDR1 SQVTM, CDR2 ANQGSEA. V lost 6 bases and J 1 base, leaving 11 bases between the germline ends.

The chain recombines TRBV27 with TRBJ2-1, with D perhaps TRBD2 (7 bases). The V gene lost 5 bases and the J gene lost 2 bases, with 10 bases spanning the gap. This CDR3 region has 14 residues. From germline, CDR1 is MNHEY and CDR2 SMNVEV (reference sequence). The CDR3 loop is CASSARGPYNEQFF. The CDR3 DNA follows: TGTGCCAGCAGTGCGCGGGGGCCCTACAATGAGCAGTTCTTC.